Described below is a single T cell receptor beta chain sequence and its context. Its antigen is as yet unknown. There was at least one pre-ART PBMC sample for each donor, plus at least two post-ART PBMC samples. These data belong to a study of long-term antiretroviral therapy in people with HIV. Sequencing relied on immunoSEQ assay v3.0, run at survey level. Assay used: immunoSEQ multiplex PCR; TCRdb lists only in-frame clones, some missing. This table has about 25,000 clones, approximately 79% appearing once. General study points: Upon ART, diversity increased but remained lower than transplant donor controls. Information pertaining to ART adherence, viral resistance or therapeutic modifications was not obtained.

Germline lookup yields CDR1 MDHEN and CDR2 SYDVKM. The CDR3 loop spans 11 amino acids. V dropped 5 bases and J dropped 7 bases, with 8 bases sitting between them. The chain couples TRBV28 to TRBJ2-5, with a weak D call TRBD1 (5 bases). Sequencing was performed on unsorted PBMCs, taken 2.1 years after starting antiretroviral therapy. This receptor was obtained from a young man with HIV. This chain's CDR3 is CASSTDRTQYF. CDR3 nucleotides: TGTGCCAGCAGTACCGACAGGACCCAGTACTTC.